This entry lists 9 T cell receptor beta chains sequenced from one sample in a study of T cells in Graves' hyperthyroidism and ophthalmopathy. TCR beta CDR3 sequences were amplified from RNA transcripts. TCR CDR3 regions were first amplified by RT-PCR with HTBI primers. TCRdb redid the calling of the multiplex PCR reads with MiXCR, one entry per CDR3 protein. In the table there are about 560,000 distinct CDR3 sequences, roughly 17% of which are singletons. The sequenced material came from blood. The receptors originated from a woman between 18 and 29 years old with Graves' hyperthyroidism.

This clonotype was counted at least ten times. This chain connects TRBV7-2 to TRBJ2-3; D unclear. CDR1 and CDR2 from the germline V gene are SGHTA and FQGNSA. The V and J ends lost 4 bases and 1 base respectively, with 9 bases between them. The CDR3 loop spans 14 amino acids. This chain's CDR3 is CASSSPFGTDTQYF. In nucleotides, the CDR3 is TGTGCCAGCAGCTCCCCATTCGGCACAGATACGCAGTATTTT.

This clonotype appeared many times. The chain carries TRBV4-1 and TRBJ2-7; 15 bases match TRBD2. This CDR3 has 17 amino acids. V trimming: 4 bases; J trimming: 3 bases; junction bases outside the gene matches: 7. Germline CDR1 MGHRA, CDR2 YSYEKL. CDR3 amino acids: CASSPGLAGGRNYEQYF. CDR3 in DNA: TGCGCCAGCAGCCCGGGACTAGCGGGGGGACGAAACTACGAGCAGTACTTC.

This clonotype was picked up many times. This chain joins TRBV12-3 or TRBV12-4 and TRBJ2-1; TRBD2 is a possible D gene (7 bases). The V and J ends lost 6 bases and 8 bases respectively, with 17 bases between them. CDR3 length: 14 amino acids. The CDR3 region is CASSPGGAADEQFF. CDR3 nucleotide sequence: TGTGCCAGCAGCCCTGGGGGGGCGGCGGATGAGCAGTTCTTC.

The V gene is TRBV29-1, the J gene TRBJ2-3; D is undetermined. The germline V gene encodes CDR1 SQVTM and CDR2 ANQGSEA. The CDR3 contains 11 residues. V shed 7 bases and J shed 1 base, with 6 bases lying between them. Here the CDR3 reads CSDMGTDTQYF. CDR3 nucleotides: TGCAGCGATATGGGCACAGATACGCAGTATTTT.

This clonotype has ten or more counts. This rearrangement joins TRBV2 to TRBJ2-1; D not certain. The CDR3 has 15 amino acids. Trimming shortened V by 4 bases and J by 7 bases, and 17 bases separated the two germline ends. Germline CDR1 and CDR2: SNHLY and FYNNEI. The CDR3 bases are TGTGCCAGCAGTGGGGCCGGCCTCAAGAGGAATGAGCAGTTCTTC. This sequence encodes CASSGAGLKRNEQFF.

This clonotype was counted at least ten times. The chain joins TRBV7-8 to TRBJ1-1; D is unresolved. CDR3 length equals 13 residues. V was cut by 0 bases and J by 7 bases, with 9 bases left in between. Germline-derived CDR1 and CDR2 are SGHVS and FQNEAQ. As DNA, the CDR3 is TGTGCCAGCAGCTTAGCCCCTAGCAGTGAAGCTTTCTTT. Protein product: CASSLAPSSEAFF.

This clonotype showed up just once. This may be a read error, as it is one base from a much larger clone. J is TRBJ1-1 and V is TRBV4-1; D unresolved. CDR1 and CDR2 (germline): MGHRA, YSYEKL. V lost 1 base and J lost 5, with 8 bases in between. CDR3 length: 13 residues. The CDR3, as DNA: TGCGCCAGCAGCCAAGGTTTTGAGACTGAAGCTTTCTTT. Translated, it gives CASSQGFETEAFF.

This clonotype was recorded a few times. The rearrangement joins TRBV29-1 to TRBJ1-5; D is possibly TRBD1 (5 bases). With 4 bases removed from V and 3 bases from J, the gap between germline ends came to 10 bases. This CDR3 has 13 amino acids. CDR1 SQVTM and CDR2 ANQGSEA come from the germline V gene. The CDR3 loop is CSVAQGVNQPQHF. In nucleotides, the CDR3 is TGCAGCGTTGCTCAGGGTGTCAATCAGCCCCAGCATTTT.

This clonotype appeared many times. The chain is built from TRBV2 and TRBJ2-1; TRBD2 matches at 11 bases. CDR3 length: 17 amino acids. Germline CDR1 reads SNHLY; CDR2 reads FYNNEI. J lost 0 bases, V lost 6 bases, and 7 bases had no gene match. The CDR3 loop is CASRISGRGSSYNEQFF. CDR3 coding DNA: TGTGCCAGCAGAATTAGCGGGAGGGGGAGCTCCTACAATGAGCAGTTCTTC.